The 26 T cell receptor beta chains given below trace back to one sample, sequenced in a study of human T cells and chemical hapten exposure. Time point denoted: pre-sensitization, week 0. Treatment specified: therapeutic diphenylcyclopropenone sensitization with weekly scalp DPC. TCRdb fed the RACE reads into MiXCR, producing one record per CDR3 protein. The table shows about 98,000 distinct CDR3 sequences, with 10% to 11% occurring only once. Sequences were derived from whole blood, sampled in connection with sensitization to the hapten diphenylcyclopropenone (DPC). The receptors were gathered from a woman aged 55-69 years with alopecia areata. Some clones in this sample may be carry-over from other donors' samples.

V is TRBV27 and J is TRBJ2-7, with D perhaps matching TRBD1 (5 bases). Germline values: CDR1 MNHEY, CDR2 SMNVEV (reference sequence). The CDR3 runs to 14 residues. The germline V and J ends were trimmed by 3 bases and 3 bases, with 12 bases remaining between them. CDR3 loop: CASSFFQGHYEQYF. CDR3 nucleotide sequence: TGTGCCAGCAGTTTCTTCCAGGGCCACTACGAGCAGTACTTC.

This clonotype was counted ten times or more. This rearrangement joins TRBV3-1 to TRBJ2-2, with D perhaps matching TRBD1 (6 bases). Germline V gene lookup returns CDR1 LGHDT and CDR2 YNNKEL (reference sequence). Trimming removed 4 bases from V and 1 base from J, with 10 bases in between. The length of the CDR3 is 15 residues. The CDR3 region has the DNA TGTGCCAGCAGCCCCCTGGGACAGAACACCGGGGAGCTGTTTTTT. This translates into CASSPLGQNTGELFF.

CDR3 bases: TGTGCCAGCAGTGATTTCGTAGGACTAGCGGGCCATGAGCAGTTCTTC. It yields the protein CASSDFVGLAGHEQFF. V usage is TRBV25-1 and J usage is TRBJ2-1; 11 bases agree with TRBD2. V was pared by 3 bases and J by 8 bases, with 9 bases of the junction left unmatched. CDR3 length: 16 amino acids. Looked up from germline, CDR1 is MGHDK and CDR2 is SYGVNS.

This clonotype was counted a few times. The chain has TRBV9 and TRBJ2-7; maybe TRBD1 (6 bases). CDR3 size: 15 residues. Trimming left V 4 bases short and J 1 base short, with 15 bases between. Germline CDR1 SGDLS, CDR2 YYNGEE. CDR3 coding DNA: TGTGCCAGCAGCTCCCCCGGGACACCATCCTACGAGCAGTACTTC. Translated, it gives CASSSPGTPSYEQYF.

This chain's CDR3 is CSATPGTSGRMGEQFF. DNA for the CDR3: TGCAGTGCTACCCCCGGGACTAGCGGGAGAATGGGTGAGCAGTTCTTC. J is TRBJ2-1 and V is TRBV20-1, with 14 bases identical to TRBD2. Germline V gives CDR1 DFQATT, CDR2 SNEGSKA (reference sequence). This CDR3 contains 16 residues. The junction had 11 bases not matched to a gene; V was cut back by 4 bases and J by 9 bases.

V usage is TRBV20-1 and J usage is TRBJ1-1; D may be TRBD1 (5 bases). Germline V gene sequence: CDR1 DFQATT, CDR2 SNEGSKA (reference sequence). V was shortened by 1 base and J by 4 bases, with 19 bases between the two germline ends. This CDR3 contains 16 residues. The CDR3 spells CSARGGASGGLTEAFF. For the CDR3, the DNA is TGCAGTGCTAGAGGCGGGGCGTCGGGTGGGCTCACTGAAGCTTTCTTT.

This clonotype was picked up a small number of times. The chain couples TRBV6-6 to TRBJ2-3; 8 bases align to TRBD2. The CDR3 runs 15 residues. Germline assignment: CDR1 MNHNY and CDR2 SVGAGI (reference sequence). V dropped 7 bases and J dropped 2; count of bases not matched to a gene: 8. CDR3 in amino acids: CASIHIAGNTDTQYF. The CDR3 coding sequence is TGTGCCAGCATCCACATAGCGGGGAACACAGATACGCAGTATTTT.

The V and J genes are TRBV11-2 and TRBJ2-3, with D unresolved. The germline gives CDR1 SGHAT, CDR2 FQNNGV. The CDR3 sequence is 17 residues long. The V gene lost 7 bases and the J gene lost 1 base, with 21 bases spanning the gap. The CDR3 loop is CASTHTPLATRTDTQYF. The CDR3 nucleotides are TGTGCCAGCACCCATACCCCCCTCGCCACCCGCACAGATACGCAGTATTTT.

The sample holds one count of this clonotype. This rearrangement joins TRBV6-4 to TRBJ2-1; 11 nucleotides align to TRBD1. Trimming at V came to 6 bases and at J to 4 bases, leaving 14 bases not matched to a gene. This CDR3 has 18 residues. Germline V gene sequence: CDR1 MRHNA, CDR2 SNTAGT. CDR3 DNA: TGTGCCAGCAGCCCGACACCACCCGGGACAGGGGGGTACAATGAGCAGTTCTTC. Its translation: CASSPTPPGTGGYNEQFF.

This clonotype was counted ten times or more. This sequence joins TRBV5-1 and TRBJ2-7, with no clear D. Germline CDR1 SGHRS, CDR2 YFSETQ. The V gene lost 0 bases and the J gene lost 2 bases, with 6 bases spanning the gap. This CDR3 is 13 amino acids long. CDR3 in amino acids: CASSLDSTYEQYF. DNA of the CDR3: TGCGCCAGCAGCTTGGACAGCACCTACGAGCAGTACTTC.

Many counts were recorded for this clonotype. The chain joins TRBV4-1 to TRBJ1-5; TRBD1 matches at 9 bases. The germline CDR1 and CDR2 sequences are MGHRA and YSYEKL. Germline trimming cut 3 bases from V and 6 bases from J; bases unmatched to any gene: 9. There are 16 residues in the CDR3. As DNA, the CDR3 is TGCGCCAGCAGCCAGTCCAGGGACAGGGTTGTTCAGCCCCAGCATTTT. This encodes CASSQSRDRVVQPQHF.

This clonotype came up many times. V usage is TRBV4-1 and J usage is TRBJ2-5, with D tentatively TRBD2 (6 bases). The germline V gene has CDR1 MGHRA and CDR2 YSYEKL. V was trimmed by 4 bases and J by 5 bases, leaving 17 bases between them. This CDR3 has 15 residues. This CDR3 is CASSLSGSGRETQYF. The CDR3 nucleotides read TGCGCCAGCAGCCTTTCGGGGTCGGGGAGGGAGACCCAGTACTTC.

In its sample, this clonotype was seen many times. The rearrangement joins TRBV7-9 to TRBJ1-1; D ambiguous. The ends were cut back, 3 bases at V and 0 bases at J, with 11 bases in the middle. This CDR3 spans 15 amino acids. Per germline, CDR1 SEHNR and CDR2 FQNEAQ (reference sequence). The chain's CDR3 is CASSFATRLNTEAFF. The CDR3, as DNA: TGTGCCAGCAGCTTCGCGACTAGATTGAACACTGAAGCTTTCTTT.

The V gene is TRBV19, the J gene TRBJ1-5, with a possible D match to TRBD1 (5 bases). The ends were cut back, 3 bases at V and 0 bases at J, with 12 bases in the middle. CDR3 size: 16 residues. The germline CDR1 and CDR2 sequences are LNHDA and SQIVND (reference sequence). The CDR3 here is CASSIQGRDSNQPQHF. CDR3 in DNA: TGTGCCAGTAGTATTCAGGGAAGGGATAGCAATCAGCCCCAGCATTTT.

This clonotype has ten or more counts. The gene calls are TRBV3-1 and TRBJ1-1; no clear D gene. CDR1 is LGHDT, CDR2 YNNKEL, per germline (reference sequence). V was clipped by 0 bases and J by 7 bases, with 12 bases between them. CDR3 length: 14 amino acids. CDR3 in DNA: TGTGCCAGCAGCCAAGAAGTGTTGCCGGTTGAAGCTTTCTTT. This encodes CASSQEVLPVEAFF. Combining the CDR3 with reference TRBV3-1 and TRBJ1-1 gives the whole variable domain DTAVSQTPKYLVTQMGNDKSIKCEQNLGHDTMYWYKQDSKKFLKIMFSYNNKELIINETVPNRFSPKSPDKAHLNLHINSLELGDSAVYFCASSQEVLPVEAFFGQGTRLTVV.

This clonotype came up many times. In DNA form, the CDR3 reads TGTGCCAGTAGGACAGACCTTAATGAAAAACTGTTTTTT. It specifies CASRTDLNEKLFF. The V call is TRBV19, the J call TRBJ1-4; D may be TRBD1 (5 bases). Deletions cut 6 bases from V and 4 bases from J, with 9 bases between. The CDR3 length is 13 residues. Germline CDR1 LNHDA, CDR2 SQIVND (reference sequence).

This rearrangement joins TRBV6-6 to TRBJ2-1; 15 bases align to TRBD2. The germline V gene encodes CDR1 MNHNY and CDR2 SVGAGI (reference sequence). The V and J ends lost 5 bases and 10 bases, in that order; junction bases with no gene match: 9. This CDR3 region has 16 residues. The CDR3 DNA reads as TGTGCCAGCAGTCTAGGACTAGCGGGGGGGCTTTGGGAGCAGTTCTTC. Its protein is CASSLGLAGGLWEQFF.

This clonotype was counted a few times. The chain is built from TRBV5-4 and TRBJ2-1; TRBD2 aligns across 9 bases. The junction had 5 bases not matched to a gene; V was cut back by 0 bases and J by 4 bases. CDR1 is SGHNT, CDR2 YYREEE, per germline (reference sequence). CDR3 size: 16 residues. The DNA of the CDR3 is TGTGCCAGCAGCTTGGGACTAGCGGTTTCATACAATGAGCAGTTCTTC. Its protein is CASSLGLAVSYNEQFF. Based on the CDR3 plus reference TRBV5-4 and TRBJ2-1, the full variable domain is ETGVTQSPTHLIKTRGQQVTLRCSSQSGHNTVSWYQQALGQGPQFIFQYYREEENGRGNFPPRFSGLQFPNYSSELNVNALELDDSALYLCASSLGLAVSYNEQFFGPGTRLTVL.

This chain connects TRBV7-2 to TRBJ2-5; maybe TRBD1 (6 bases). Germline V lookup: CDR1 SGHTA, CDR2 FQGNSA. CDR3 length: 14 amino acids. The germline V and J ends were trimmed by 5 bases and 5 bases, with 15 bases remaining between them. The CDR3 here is CASSMSRQAETQYF. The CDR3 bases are TGTGCCAGCAGCATGTCCCGACAGGCTGAGACCCAGTACTTC.

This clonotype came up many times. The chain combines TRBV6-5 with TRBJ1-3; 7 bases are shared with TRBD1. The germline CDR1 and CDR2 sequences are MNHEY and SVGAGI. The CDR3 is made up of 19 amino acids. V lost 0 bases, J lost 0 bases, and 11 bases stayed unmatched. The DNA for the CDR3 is TGTGCCAGCAGTTACTCCCAGTCCCCGGGACAGAGCTCTGGAAACACCATATATTTT. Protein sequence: CASSYSQSPGQSSGNTIYF.

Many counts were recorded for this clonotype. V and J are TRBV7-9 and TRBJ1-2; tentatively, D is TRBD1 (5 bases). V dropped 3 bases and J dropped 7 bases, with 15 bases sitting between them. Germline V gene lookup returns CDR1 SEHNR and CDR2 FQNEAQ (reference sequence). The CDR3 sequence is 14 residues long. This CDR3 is CASSFDGTLRGYTF. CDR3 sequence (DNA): TGTGCCAGCAGCTTTGATGGGACTCTACGTGGCTACACCTTC.

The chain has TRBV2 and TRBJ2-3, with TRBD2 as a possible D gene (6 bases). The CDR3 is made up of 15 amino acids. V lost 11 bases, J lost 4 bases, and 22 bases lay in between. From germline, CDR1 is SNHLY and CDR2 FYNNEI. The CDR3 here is CAGKPGTRGPDTQYF. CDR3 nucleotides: TGTGCCGGCAAACCCGGGACTCGGGGCCCAGATACGCAGTATTTT.

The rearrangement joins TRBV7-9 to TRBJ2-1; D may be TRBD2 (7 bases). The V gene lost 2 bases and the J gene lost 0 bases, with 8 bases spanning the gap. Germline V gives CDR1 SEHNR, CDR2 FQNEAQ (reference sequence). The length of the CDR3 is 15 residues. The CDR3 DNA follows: TGTGCCAGCAGCTTAAGGGGGGGCTCCTACAATGAGCAGTTCTTC. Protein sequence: CASSLRGGSYNEQFF.

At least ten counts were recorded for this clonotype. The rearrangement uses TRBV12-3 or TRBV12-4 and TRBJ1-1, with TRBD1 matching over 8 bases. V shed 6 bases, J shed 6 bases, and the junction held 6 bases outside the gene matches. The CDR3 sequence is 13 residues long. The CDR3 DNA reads TGTGCCAGCAGCAATCAGGGGGCGCCTGAAGCTTTCTTT. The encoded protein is CASSNQGAPEAFF.

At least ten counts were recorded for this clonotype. CDR3 nucleotide sequence: TGTGCCAGCAGCCTGTTCGAAGGTGAAGCTTTCTTT. Translation: CASSLFEGEAFF. The genes are TRBV7-9 and TRBJ1-1, with D unclear. This CDR3 spans 12 amino acids. Germline V gives CDR1 SEHNR, CDR2 FQNEAQ (reference sequence). V lost 5 bases, J lost 7 bases, and 11 bases lay in between.

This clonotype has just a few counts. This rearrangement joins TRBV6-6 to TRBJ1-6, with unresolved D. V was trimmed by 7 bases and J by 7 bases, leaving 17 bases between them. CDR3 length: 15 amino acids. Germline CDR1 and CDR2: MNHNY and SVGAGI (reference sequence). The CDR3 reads CASIPLPVRNSPLHF. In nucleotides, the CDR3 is TGTGCCAGCATTCCTCTTCCGGTTAGGAATTCACCCCTCCACTTT.